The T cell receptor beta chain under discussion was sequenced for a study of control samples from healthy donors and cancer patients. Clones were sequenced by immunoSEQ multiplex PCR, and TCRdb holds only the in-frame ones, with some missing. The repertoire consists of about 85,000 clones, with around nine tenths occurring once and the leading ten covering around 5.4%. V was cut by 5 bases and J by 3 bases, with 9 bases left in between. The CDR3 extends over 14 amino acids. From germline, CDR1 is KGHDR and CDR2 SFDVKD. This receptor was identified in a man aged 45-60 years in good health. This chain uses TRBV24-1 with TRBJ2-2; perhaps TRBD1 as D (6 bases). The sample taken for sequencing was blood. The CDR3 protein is CATSGPGDTGELFF. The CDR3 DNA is TGTGCCACCAGTGGTCCAGGGGACACCGGGGAGCTGTTTTTT.